Listed here are 4 T cell receptor beta chains from one sample, sequenced in a study of T cells after posttransplantation cyclophosphamide. Sequencing used immunoSEQ multiplex PCR; TCRdb keeps in-frame clones, though not all of them. There are over 15,000 clones in the sample, none observed a single time. Busulfan-fludarabine conditioning, marrow transplant, and cyclophosphamide on days +3 and +4 were administered. Sequences were derived from PBMCs, sampled after allogeneic stem cell transplant with posttransplant cyclophosphamide. The receptors derive from a female patient between 30 and 40 years old who received an allogeneic stem cell transplant from a related donor, was CMV-positive, and had no GVHD. Some T cells may arise from the graft donor.

This clone was seen ten or more times. The chain links TRBV27 to TRBJ1-1; TRBD1 matches 7 bases. J was trimmed by 0 bases and V by 6 bases; bases with no gene match: 7. Germline lookup yields CDR1 MNHEY and CDR2 SMNVEV (reference sequence). The CDR3 extends over 15 amino acids. This chain's CDR3 is CASRNIGTVNTEAFF. The CDR3 bases are TGTGCCAGCAGGAACATCGGGACAGTGAACACTGAAGCTTTCTTT.

By sample fraction, this clone is medium-sized. The chain carries TRBV6-4 and TRBJ2-7; 9 nucleotides agree with TRBD1. The CDR3 runs 19 residues. Looked up from germline, CDR1 is MRHNA and CDR2 is SNTAGT. The ends lost 6 bases at V and 2 bases at J; junction bases unmatched: 20. This chain's CDR3 is CASRLPPGQGPEKTYEQYF. Here the CDR3 DNA reads TGTGCCAGCAGACTCCCTCCGGGACAGGGCCCAGAAAAAACCTACGAGCAGTACTTC.

In its sample, this clone was seen many times. V usage is TRBV4-2 and J usage is TRBJ1-5, with a weak D call TRBD1 (5 bases). V was cut by 4 bases and J by 1 base, with 8 bases left in between. Germline lookup yields CDR1 LGHNA and CDR2 YNFKEQ. The CDR3 runs to 14 residues. CDR3 residues: CASSRGASNQPQHF. The CDR3 DNA follows: TGTGCCAGCAGCCGTGGGGCGAGCAATCAGCCCCAGCATTTT.

This clone was counted at least ten times. The rearrangement uses TRBV7-6 and TRBJ2-3; no reliable D call. CDR3 length: 14 amino acids. CDR1 and CDR2 from the germline V gene are SGHVS and FNYEAQ. V shed 0 bases and J shed 0 bases, with 4 bases lying between them. In DNA form, the CDR3 reads TGTGCCAGCAGCTTAGCGGCCAGCACAGATACGCAGTATTTT. It specifies CASSLAASTDTQYF.